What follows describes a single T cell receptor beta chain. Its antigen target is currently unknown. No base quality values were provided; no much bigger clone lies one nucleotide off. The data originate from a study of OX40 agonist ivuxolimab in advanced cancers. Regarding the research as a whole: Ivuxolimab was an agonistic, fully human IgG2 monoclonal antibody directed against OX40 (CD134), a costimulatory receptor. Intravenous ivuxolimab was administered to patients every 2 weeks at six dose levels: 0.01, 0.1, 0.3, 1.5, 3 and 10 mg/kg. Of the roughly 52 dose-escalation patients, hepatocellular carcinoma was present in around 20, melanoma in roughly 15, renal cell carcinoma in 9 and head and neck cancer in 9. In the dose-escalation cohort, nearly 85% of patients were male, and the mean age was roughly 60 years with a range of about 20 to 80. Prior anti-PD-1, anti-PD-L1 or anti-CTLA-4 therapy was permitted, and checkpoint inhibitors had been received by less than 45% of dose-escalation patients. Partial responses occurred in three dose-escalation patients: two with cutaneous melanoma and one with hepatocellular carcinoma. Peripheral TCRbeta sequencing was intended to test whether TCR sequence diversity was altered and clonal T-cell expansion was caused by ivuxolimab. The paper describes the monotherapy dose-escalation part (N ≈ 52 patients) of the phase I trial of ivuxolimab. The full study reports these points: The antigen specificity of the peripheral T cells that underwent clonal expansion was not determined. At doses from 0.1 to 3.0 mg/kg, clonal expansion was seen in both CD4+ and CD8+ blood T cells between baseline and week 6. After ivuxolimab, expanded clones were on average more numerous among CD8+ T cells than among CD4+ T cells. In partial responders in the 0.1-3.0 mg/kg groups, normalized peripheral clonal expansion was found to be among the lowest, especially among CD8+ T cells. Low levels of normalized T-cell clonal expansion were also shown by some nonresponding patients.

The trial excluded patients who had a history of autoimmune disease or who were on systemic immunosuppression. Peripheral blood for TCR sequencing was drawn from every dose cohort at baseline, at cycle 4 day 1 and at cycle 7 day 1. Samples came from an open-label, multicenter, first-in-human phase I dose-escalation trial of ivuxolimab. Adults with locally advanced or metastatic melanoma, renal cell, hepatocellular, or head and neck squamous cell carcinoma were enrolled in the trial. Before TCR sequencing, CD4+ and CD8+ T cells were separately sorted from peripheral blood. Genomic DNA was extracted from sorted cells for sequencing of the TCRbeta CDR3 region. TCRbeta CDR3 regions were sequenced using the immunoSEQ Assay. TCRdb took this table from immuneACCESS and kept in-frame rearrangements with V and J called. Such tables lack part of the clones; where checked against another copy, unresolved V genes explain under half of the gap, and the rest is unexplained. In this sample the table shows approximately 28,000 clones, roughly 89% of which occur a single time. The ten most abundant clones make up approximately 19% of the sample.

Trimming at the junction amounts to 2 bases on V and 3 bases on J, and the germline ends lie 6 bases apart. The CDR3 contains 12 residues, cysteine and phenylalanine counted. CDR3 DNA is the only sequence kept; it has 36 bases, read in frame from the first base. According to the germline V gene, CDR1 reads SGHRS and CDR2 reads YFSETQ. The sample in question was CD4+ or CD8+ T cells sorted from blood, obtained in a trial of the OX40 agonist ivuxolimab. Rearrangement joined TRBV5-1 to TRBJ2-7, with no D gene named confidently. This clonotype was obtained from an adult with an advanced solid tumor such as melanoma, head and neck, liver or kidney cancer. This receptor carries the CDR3 CASSFGDYEQYF. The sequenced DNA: TGCGCCAGCAGCTTTGGAGACTACGAGCAGTACTTC. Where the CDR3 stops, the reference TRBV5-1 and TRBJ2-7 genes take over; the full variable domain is KAGVTQTPRYLIKTRGQQVTLSCSPISGHRSVSWYQQTPGQGLQFLFEYFSETQRNKGNFPGRFSGRQFSNSRSEMNVSTLELGDSALYLCASSFGDYEQYFGPGTRLTVT.